This TCR beta chain was observed in a study of cytomegalovirus exposure and HLA in healthy donors. Clones were sequenced by immunoSEQ multiplex PCR, and TCRdb holds only the in-frame ones, with some missing. The sample holds 150,000 to 200,000 clones; 86% are singletons and the top ten take about 1.5%. The material sequenced was PBMCs. The receptor was isolated from a young woman in good health and CMV-seronegative.

The CDR3 DNA reads TGTGCCAGCAGTTACCGGGGGGCCTCTGGAAACACCATATATTTT. As protein: CASSYRGASGNTIYF. The V and J genes are TRBV6-5 and TRBJ1-3; tentatively, D is TRBD1 (6 bases). The CDR3 extends over 15 amino acids. Germline loops: CDR1 MNHEY, CDR2 SVGAGI. Trimming left V 2 bases short and J 0 bases short, with 8 bases between.